Below, 17 T cell receptor beta chains from the same sample are listed, as sequenced in a study of T cells after yellow fever vaccination. TCRdb itself ran the 5' RACE reads through MiXCR, one entry per CDR3 protein. The sample consists of 350,000 or so distinct CDR3 sequences, about 7.8% of them appearing once. The specimen comprised PBMCs, sampled approximately 47 days after the first yellow fever vaccination. The receptors here all came from a man younger than 35 who received the YFV17D yellow fever vaccine.

For the CDR3, the DNA is TGCGCCAGCAGCCAAGATCTCGGCAGTTGGAATTCACCCCTCCACTTT. Amino acid sequence: CASSQDLGSWNSPLHF. The rearrangement joins TRBV4-3 to TRBJ1-6; unclear D gene. V was shortened by 0 bases and J by 7 bases, with 13 bases between the two germline ends. Germline CDR1 and CDR2: LGHNA and YSLEER. The CDR3 has 16 amino acids.

The CDR3 reads CASGLETGGGNQPQHF. The CDR3 nucleotides are TGTGCTAGTGGTTTGGAAACAGGGGGCGGCAATCAGCCCCAGCATTTT. The genes are TRBV12-5 and TRBJ1-5; 9 bases line up with TRBD1. CDR3 size: 16 residues. Trimming took 1 base from V and 2 from J; bases not matched to a gene: 3. Germline CDR1 reads LGHNT; CDR2 reads FRNRAP.

This clonotype was counted many times. The rearrangement joins TRBV5-1 to TRBJ2-1; TRBD2 matches 8 bases. Germline CDR1 and CDR2: SGHRS and YFSETQ. Trimming removed 1 base from V and 9 bases from J; junction bases left unmatched: 3. The CDR3 has 13 amino acids. For the CDR3, the DNA is TGCGCCAGCAGCTTGCCGAGCGGGGGTGAGCAGTTCTTC. The encoded protein is CASSLPSGGEQFF.

The CDR3 loop reads CASSQDGSGASYEQYF. CDR3 DNA: TGTGCCAGCAGCCAAGATGGAAGCGGGGCCTCCTACGAGCAGTACTTC. The rearrangement uses TRBV4-2 and TRBJ2-7; TRBD2 aligns across 7 bases. Losses at the gene ends were 0 bases for V and 0 bases for J; bases not matched to a gene: 5. CDR1 is LGHNA, CDR2 YNFKEQ, per germline. The CDR3 covers 16 residues.

The V call is TRBV5-1, the J call TRBJ1-2; 7 positions agree with TRBD1. Germline V gives CDR1 SGHRS, CDR2 YFSETQ. The J segment lost 8 bases and the V segment lost 2 bases, leaving 12 bases of the junction unmatched. CDR3 length: 15 amino acids. The CDR3 protein is CASSFGERGGEGYTF. CDR3 nucleotides: TGCGCCAGCAGCTTTGGGGAACGAGGGGGCGAAGGCTACACCTTC.

This clonotype was seen a handful of times. The chain couples TRBV5-1 to TRBJ1-3, with 10 bases that match TRBD1. The CDR3 has 14 residues. Trimming at V came to 4 bases and at J to 3 bases, leaving 1 base not matched to a gene. Looked up from germline, CDR1 is SGHRS and CDR2 is YFSETQ. For the CDR3, the DNA is TGCGCCAGCAGCCGGGACAGGGGTGGAAACACCATATATTTT. Translation: CASSRDRGGNTIYF.

The V and J genes are TRBV5-1 and TRBJ1-2, with 7 bases fitting TRBD1. From germline, CDR1 is SGHRS and CDR2 YFSETQ. The V segment lost 3 bases and the J segment 3 bases; nucleotides outside the gene matches: 8. The CDR3 has 15 amino acids. The CDR3 sequence is CASSYYLGQDYGYTF. DNA of the CDR3: TGCGCCAGCAGCTATTATTTAGGACAGGACTATGGCTACACCTTC. The full variable domain, with the rest looked up from reference TRBV5-1 and TRBJ1-2, is KAGVTQTPRYLIKTRGQQVTLSCSPISGHRSVSWYQQTPGQGLQFLFEYFSETQRNKGNFPGRFSGRQFSNSRSEMNVSTLELGDSALYLCASSYYLGQDYGYTFGSGTRLTVV.

This clonotype was recorded at least ten times. V is TRBV24-1 and J is TRBJ2-1; maybe TRBD1 (6 bases). This CDR3 spans 12 amino acids. CDR1 KGHDR and CDR2 SFDVKD come from the germline V gene. The ends were cut back, 5 bases at V and 7 bases at J, with 8 bases in the middle. Here the CDR3 reads CATSAQGNEQFF. In nucleotides, the CDR3 is TGTGCCACCAGTGCACAGGGAAATGAGCAGTTCTTC.

This clonotype is classed as medium-sized. This chain uses TRBV6-5 with TRBJ1-2; maybe TRBD1 (5 bases). The CDR3 totals 15 residues. CDR1 MNHEY and CDR2 SVGAGI come from the germline V gene. V lost 6 bases, J lost 6 bases, and 20 bases lay in between. The CDR3: CASSLYTGTPNGYTF. The CDR3 nucleotides are TGTGCCAGCAGCCTATACACCGGGACCCCTAATGGCTACACCTTC.

This clonotype was observed once. At one of its ends the junction is not consistent with the germline gene, which may arise from a read error. The V and J genes are TRBV12-3 or TRBV12-4 and TRBJ2-5; D ambiguous. This CDR3 is built from 13 residues. The CDR3 nucleotides read TGTGCCAGCGGTTTTTTTGGGGAAGAGACCCAGTACTTC. As protein: CASGFFGEETQYF.

The chain has TRBV2 and TRBJ2-2, with 7 bases matching TRBD1. The V gene end was trimmed by 9 bases and the J gene end by 2 bases; junction bases not matched to a gene: 12. Germline V gene sequence: CDR1 SNHLY, CDR2 FYNNEI. This CDR3 contains 16 residues. CDR3 in DNA: TGTGCCAGTAAGACAGGGAGTTATATAAACACCGGGGAGCTGTTTTTT. Encoded protein: CASKTGSYINTGELFF.

CDR3 nucleotide sequence: TGTGCCAGCTCACCCGCACAGTACCAAGAGACCCAGTACTTC. Its translation is CASSPAQYQETQYF. The rearrangement uses TRBV18 and TRBJ2-5; D gene uncertain. Germline V lookup: CDR1 KGHSH, CDR2 LQKENI. Trimming took 3 bases from V and 0 from J, leaving 8 bases between them. The CDR3 has 14 residues.

This clonotype has more than one count but fewer than ten. The chain employs TRBV6-5 and TRBJ1-2; possible D gene TRBD1, 5 bases. The V end lost 5 bases, the J end lost 8 bases, and 18 bases lay between the germline ends. CDR1 is MNHEY and CDR2 is SVGAGI in the germline V gene. This CDR3 comprises 14 residues. CDR3 DNA: TGTGCCAGCAGTCCCAGACAGCGGGGTCGGGGCTACACCTTC. The encoded protein is CASSPRQRGRGYTF.

V and J are TRBV12-3 or TRBV12-4 and TRBJ1-4; the match to TRBD1 covers 8 bases. The CDR3 has 14 amino acids. V lost 8 bases, J lost 11 bases, and 13 bases stayed unmatched. CDR3 DNA: TGTGCCAGCCCGGGGGACAGGCCGGGTATCAAACTGTTTTTT. Translated, it gives CASPGDRPGIKLFF.

This clonotype was observed at least ten times. V and J are TRBV6-4 and TRBJ1-6; D not certain. This CDR3 is 13 amino acids long. CDR1 is MRHNA and CDR2 is SNTAGT in the germline V gene. V lost 0 bases and J 3 bases, leaving 0 bases between the germline ends. The CDR3 DNA reads as TGTGCCAGCAGTGACTCCTATAATTCACCCCTCCACTTT. This codes for CASSDSYNSPLHF.

The rearrangement uses TRBV12-3 or TRBV12-4 and TRBJ1-3; D perhaps matches TRBD1 (6 bases). V lost 6 bases to trimming and J lost 5 bases, with 11 bases between them. The CDR3 extends over 13 amino acids. CDR3 sequence reads: CASREQGRNTIYF. CDR3 DNA sequence: TGTGCCAGCAGAGAACAGGGAAGAAACACCATATATTTT.

This clonotype was observed many times. The V gene is TRBV7-2, the J gene TRBJ2-5; the D gene could be TRBD1 or TRBD2 (6 bases each). Looked up from germline, CDR1 is SGHTA and CDR2 is FQGNSA. CDR3 length: 15 amino acids. Trimming left V 5 bases short and J 4 bases short, with 17 bases between. The CDR3 loop is CASSNSEGGSETQYF. The CDR3 region has the DNA TGTGCCAGCAGCAATAGCGAGGGGGGCTCAGAGACCCAGTACTTC.